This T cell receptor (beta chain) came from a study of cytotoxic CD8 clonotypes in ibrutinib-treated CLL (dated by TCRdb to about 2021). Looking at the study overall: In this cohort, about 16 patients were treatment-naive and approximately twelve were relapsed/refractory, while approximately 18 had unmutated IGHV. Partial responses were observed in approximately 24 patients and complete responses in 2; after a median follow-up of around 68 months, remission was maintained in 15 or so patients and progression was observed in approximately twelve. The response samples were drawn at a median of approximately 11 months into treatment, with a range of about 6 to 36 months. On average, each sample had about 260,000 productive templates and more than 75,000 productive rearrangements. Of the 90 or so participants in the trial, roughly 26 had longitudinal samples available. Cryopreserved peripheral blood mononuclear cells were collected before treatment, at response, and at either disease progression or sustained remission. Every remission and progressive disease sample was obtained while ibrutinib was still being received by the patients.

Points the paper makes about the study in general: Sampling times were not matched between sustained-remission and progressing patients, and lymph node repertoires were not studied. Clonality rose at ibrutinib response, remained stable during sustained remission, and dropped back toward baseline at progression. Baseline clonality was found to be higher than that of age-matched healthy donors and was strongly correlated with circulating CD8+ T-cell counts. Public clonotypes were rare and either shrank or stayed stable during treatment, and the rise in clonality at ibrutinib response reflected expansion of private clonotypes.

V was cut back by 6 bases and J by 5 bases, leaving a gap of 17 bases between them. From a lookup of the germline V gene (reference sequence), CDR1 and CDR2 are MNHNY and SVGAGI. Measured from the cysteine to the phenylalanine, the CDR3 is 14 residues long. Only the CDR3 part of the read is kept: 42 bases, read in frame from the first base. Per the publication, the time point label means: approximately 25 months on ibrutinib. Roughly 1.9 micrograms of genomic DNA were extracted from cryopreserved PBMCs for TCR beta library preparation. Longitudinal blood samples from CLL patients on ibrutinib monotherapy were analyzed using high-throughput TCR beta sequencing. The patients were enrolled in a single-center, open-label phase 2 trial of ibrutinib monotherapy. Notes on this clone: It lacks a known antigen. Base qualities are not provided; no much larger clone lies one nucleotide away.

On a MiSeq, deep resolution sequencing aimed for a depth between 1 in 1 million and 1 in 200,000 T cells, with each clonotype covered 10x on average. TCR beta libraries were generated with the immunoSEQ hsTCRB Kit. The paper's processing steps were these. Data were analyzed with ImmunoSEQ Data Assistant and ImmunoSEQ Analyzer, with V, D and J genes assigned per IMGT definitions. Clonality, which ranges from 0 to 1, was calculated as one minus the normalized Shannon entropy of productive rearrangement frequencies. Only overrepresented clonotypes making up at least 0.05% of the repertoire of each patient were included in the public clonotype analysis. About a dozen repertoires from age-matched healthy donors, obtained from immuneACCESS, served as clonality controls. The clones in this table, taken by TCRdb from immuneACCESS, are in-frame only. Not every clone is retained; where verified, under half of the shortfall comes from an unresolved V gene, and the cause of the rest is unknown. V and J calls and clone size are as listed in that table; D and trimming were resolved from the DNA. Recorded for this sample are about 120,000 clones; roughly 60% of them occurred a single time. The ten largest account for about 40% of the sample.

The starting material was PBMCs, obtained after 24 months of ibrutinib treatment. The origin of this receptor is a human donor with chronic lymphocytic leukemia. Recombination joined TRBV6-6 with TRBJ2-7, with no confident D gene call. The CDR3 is CASRRSLSVNEQYF. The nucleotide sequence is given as TGTGCCAGCAGACGAAGCCTCTCCGTTAACGAGCAGTACTTC.